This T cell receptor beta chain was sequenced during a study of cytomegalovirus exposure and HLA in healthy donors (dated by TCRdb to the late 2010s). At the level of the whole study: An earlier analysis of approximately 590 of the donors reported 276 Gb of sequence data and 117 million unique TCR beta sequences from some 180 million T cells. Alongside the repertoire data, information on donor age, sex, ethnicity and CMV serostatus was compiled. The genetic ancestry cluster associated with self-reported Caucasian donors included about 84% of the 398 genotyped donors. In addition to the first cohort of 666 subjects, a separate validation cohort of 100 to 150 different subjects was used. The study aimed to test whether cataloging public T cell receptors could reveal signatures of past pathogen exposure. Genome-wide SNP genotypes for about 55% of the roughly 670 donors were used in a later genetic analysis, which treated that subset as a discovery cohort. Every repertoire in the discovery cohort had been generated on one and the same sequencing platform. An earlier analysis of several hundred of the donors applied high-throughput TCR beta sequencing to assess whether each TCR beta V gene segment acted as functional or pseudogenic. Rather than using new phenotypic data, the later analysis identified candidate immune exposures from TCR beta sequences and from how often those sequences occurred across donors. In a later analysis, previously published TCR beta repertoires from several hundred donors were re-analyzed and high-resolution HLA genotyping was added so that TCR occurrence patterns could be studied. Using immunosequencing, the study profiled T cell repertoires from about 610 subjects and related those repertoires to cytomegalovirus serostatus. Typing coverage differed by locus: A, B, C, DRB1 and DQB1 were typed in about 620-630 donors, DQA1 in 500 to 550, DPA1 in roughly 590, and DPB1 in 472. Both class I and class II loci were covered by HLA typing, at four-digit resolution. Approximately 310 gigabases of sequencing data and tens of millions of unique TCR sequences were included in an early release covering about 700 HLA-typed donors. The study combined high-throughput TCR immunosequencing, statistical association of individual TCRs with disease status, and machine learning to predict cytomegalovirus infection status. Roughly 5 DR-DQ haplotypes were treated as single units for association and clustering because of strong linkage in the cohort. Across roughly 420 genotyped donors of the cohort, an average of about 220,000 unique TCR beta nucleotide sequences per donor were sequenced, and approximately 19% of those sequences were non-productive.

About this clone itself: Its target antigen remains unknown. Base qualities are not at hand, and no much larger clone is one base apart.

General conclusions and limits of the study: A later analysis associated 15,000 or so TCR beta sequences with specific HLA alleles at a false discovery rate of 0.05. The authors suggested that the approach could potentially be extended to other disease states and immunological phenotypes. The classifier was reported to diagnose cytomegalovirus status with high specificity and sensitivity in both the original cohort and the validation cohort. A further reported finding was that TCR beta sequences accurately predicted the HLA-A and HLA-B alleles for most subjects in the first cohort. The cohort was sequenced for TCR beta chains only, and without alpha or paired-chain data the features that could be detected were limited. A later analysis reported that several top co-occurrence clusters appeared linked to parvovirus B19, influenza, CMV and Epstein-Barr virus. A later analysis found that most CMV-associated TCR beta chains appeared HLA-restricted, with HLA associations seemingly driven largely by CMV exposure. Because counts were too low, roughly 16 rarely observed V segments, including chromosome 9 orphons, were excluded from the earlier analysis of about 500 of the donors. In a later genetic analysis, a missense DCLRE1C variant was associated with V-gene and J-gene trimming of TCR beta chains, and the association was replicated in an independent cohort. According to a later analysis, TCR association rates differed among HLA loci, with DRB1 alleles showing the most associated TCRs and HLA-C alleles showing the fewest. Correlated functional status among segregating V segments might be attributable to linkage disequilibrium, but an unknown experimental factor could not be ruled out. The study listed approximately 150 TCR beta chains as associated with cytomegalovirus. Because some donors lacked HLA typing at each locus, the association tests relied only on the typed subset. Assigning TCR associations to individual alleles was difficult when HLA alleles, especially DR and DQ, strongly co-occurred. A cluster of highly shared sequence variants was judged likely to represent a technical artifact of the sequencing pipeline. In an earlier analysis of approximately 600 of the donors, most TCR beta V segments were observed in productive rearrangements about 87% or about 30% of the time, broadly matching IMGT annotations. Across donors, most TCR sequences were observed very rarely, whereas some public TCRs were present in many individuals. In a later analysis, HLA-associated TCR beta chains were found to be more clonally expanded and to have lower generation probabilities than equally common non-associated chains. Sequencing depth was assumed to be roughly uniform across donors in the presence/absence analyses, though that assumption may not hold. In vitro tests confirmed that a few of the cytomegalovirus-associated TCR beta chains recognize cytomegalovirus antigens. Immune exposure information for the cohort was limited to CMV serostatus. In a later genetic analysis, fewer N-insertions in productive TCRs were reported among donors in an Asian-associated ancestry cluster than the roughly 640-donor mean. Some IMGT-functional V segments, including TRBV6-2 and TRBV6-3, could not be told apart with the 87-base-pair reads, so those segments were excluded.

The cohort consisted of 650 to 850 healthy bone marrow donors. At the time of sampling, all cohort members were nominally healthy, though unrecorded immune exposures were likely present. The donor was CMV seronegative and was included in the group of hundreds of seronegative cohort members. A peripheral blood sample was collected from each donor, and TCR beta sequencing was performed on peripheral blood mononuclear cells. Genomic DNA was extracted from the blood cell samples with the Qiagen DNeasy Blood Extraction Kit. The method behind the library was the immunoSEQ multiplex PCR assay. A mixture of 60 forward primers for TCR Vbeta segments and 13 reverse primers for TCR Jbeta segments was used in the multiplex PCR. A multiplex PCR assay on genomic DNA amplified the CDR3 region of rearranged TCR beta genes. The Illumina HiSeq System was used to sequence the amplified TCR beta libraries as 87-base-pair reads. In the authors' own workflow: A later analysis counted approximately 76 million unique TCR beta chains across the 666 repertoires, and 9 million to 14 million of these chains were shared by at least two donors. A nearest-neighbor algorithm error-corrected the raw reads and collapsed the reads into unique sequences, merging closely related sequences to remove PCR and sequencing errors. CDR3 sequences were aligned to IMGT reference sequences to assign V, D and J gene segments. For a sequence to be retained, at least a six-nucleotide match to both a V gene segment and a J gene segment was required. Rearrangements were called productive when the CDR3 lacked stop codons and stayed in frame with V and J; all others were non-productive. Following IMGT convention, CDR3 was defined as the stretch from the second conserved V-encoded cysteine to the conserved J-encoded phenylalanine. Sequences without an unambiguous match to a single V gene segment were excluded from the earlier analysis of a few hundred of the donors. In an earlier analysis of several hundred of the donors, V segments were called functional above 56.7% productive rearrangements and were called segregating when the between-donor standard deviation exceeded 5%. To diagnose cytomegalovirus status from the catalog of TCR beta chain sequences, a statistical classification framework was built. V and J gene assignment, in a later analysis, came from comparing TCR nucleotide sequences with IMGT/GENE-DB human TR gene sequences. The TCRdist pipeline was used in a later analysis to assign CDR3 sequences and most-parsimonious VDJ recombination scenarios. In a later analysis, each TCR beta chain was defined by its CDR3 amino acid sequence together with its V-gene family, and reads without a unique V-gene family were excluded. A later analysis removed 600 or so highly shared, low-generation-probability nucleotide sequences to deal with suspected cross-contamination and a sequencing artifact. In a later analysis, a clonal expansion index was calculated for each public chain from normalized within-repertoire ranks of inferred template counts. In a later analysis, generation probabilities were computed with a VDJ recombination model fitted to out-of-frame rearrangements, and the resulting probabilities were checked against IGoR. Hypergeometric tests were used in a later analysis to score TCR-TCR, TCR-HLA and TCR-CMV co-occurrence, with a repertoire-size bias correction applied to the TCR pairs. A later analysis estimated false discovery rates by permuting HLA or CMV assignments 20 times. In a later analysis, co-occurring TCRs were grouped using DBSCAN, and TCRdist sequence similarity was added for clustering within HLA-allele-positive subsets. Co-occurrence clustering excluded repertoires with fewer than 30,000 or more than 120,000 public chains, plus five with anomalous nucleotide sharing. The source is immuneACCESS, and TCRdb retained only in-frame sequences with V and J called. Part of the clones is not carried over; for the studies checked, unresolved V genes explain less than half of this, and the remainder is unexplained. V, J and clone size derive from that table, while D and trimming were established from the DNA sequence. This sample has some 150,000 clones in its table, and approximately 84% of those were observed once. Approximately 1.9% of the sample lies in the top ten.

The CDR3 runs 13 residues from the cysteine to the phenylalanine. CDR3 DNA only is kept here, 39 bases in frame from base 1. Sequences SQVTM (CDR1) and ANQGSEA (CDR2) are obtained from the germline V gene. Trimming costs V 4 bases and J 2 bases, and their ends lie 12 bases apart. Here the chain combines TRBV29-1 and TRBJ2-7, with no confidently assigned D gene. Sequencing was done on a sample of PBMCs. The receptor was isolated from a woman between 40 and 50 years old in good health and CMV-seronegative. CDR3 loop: CSVGAGLAYEQYF. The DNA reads TGCAGCGTTGGGGCTGGGTTGGCCTACGAGCAGTACTTC.